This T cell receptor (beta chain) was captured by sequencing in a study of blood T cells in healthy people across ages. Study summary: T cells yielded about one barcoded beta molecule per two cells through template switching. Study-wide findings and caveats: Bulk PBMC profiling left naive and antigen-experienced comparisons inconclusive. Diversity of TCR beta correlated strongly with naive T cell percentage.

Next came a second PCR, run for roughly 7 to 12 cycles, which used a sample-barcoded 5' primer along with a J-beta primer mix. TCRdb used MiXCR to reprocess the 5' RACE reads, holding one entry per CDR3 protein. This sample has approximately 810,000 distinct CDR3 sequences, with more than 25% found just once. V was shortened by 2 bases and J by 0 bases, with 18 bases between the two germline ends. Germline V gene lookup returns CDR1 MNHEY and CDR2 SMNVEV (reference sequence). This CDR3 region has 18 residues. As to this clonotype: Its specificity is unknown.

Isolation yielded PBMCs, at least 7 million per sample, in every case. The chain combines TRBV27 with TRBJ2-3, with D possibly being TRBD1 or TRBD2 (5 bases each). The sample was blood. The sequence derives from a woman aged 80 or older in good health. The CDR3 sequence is CASSLVWPGRTSTDTQYF. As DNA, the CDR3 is TGTGCCAGCAGTTTAGTGTGGCCGGGGCGGACTAGCACAGATACGCAGTATTTT.